Presented here are 14 T cell receptor beta chains from one specimen sequenced in a study of breast tumors, draining lymph nodes, adjacent tissues. The lymph nodes were axillary draining lymph nodes from breast cancer patients. TCRdb analysed the multiplex PCR reads with MiXCR anew, one entry per CDR3 protein. The sample holds around 130,000 distinct CDR3 sequences; approximately 22% are singletons and the top ten take about 2.2%. Sequencing input: axillary lymph node tissue. The receptors were gathered from a female donor with breast cancer. Some clones in this sample may be carry-over from other donors' samples.

This clonotype occurred many times. The rearrangement uses TRBV7-9 and TRBJ2-3; D not certain. This CDR3 has 14 amino acids. Germline V gene data show CDR1 as SEHNR and CDR2 as FQNEAQ (reference sequence). V was clipped by 1 base and J by 5 bases, with 10 bases between them. In DNA form, the CDR3 reads TGTGCCAGCAGCTTAGACGGCAGGAAAGATACGCAGTATTTT. Encoded protein: CASSLDGRKDTQYF.

As concerns this clonotype: A much larger clone sits a single nucleotide away, making a read error possible. The chain couples TRBV5-1 to TRBJ2-1, with 11 bases lining up with TRBD2. V shed 4 bases, J shed 9 bases, and the junction held 9 bases outside the gene matches. CDR3 length equals 15 residues. Germline V gene data show CDR1 as SGHRS and CDR2 as YFSETQ. CDR3 sequence: CASSAGTSGHSEQFF. The DNA of the CDR3 is TGCGCCAGCAGCGCCGGGACTAGCGGCCACAGTGAGCAGTTCTTC.

Many counts were recorded for this clonotype. The chain joins TRBV20-1 to TRBJ1-6; a weak D match, TRBD1 (6 bases). V shed 5 bases and J shed 5 bases, with 10 bases lying between them. CDR3 length equals 13 residues. Germline V gene sequence: CDR1 DFQATT, CDR2 SNEGSKA (reference sequence). The CDR3 DNA follows: TGCAGTGCTGGGGGCGCAAATAATTCACCCCTCCACTTT. Its translation is CSAGGANNSPLHF.

This clonotype was observed many times. The rearrangement uses TRBV29-1 and TRBJ2-1; the match to TRBD2 covers 8 bases. CDR1 SQVTM and CDR2 ANQGSEA come from the germline V gene. This CDR3 comprises 14 residues. V lost 8 bases to trimming and J lost 1 base; unmatched junction nucleotides: 7. In DNA form, the CDR3 reads TGCAGCACGGCCCGGGGGGGGTCCTACAATGAGCAGTTCTTC. The encoded protein is CSTARGGSYNEQFF.

The table lists this clonotype with many counts. This chain joins TRBV24-1 and TRBJ2-5; D not certain. CDR3 size: 13 residues. Germline assignment: CDR1 KGHDR and CDR2 SFDVKD. Trimming left V 1 base short and J 2 bases short, with 4 bases between. CDR3 residues: CATSDFRQETQYF. CDR3 nucleotide sequence: TGTGCCACCAGTGATTTCAGGCAAGAGACCCAGTACTTC.

This clonotype was counted at least ten times. The chain links TRBV6-5 to TRBJ2-2; D is unresolved. V dropped 0 bases and J dropped 4 bases, with 3 bases sitting between them. This CDR3 spans 13 amino acids. CDR1 and CDR2 from the germline V gene are MNHEY and SVGAGI. The CDR3 coding sequence is TGTGCCAGCAGTTACTCCAGCACCGGGGAGCTGTTTTTT. It is translated as CASSYSSTGELFF.

The V call is TRBV28, the J call TRBJ2-5; no reliable D call. Germline V CDR1 and CDR2: MDHEN, SYDVKM. V dropped 7 bases and J dropped 5 bases, with 17 bases sitting between them. This CDR3 contains 14 residues. CDR3 residues: CASTEVSRWETQYF. CDR3 nucleotide sequence: TGTGCCAGCACCGAAGTGAGCAGGTGGGAGACCCAGTACTTC.

This clonotype was seen at least ten times. The V call is TRBV19, the J call TRBJ2-2; D call uncertain. The CDR3 length is 16 residues. Germline V gene sequence: CDR1 LNHDA, CDR2 SQIVND (reference sequence). V was trimmed by 2 bases and J by 1 base, leaving 11 bases between them. For the CDR3, the DNA is TGTGCCAGTAGTATAAATGGTCTAGAGAACACCGGGGAGCTGTTTTTT. This sequence encodes CASSINGLENTGELFF.

This clonotype was found many times. The chain joins TRBV18 to TRBJ2-7, with 8 nucleotides matching TRBD1. The trim removed 6 bases at V and 6 bases at J, leaving 7 bases unmatched. The CDR3 consists of 13 residues. Germline V lookup: CDR1 KGHSH, CDR2 LQKENI. The CDR3 loop is CASSRTGTPEQYF. The CDR3 DNA reads as TGTGCCAGCTCCCGGACAGGGACCCCCGAGCAGTACTTC.

This clonotype occurred many times. The rearrangement joins TRBV7-2 to TRBJ2-1; D possibly corresponds to TRBD2 (6 bases). V was cut by 5 bases and J by 9 bases, with 20 bases left in between. This CDR3 is 15 amino acids long. Germline CDR1 and CDR2: SGHTA and FQGNSA. CDR3 sequence reads: CASSQTTTSSGEQFF. CDR3 DNA: TGTGCCAGCAGCCAAACAACGACTAGTTCTGGTGAGCAGTTCTTC.

This clonotype was seen a single time. The chain is built from TRBV5-4 and TRBJ1-1, with D perhaps TRBD1 (5 bases). There are 13 residues in the CDR3. V dropped 4 bases and J dropped 1 base, with 8 bases sitting between them. The germline V gene encodes CDR1 SGHNT and CDR2 YYREEE (reference sequence). In DNA, the CDR3 is TGTGCCAGCAGCCTAAGGGGGAACACTGAAGCTTTCTTT. This translates into CASSLRGNTEAFF.

This clonotype was seen ten or more times. The chain is built from TRBV6-1 and TRBJ2-5; D tentatively reads TRBD1 or TRBD2 (5 bases each). V shed 7 bases and J shed 9 bases, with 24 bases lying between them. This CDR3 comprises 15 residues. Germline-derived CDR1 and CDR2 are MNHNS and SASEGT. The DNA of the CDR3 is TGTGCCAGCATCAGGGAAGGGTTGGATTTGGGAGCCCAGTACTTC. Encoded protein: CASIREGLDLGAQYF.

The sample holds many counts of this clonotype. The rearrangement joins TRBV7-9 to TRBJ1-2; 9 bases align to TRBD1. The V gene's germline CDR1 is SEHNR and CDR2 FQNEAQ (reference sequence). J was trimmed by 4 bases and V by 2 bases; bases with no gene match: 5. CDR3 size: 15 residues. The CDR3 loop reads CASSLLGQGFYGYTF. The CDR3, as DNA: TGTGCCAGCAGCTTACTGGGACAGGGCTTCTATGGCTACACCTTC.

This clonotype has a handful of counts. J is TRBJ2-1 and V is TRBV18; D is unresolved. V lost 1 base and J lost 4, with 14 bases in between. CDR3 length equals 16 residues. CDR1 KGHSH and CDR2 LQKENI come from the germline V gene. The CDR3: CASSPRYGGAYNEQFF. CDR3 in DNA: TGTGCCAGCTCACCACGGTATGGCGGTGCTTACAATGAGCAGTTCTTC.